These 29 T cell receptor beta chains were all obtained from the same sample, sequenced in a study of blood T cells in healthy people across ages. It was with a sample-barcoded 5' primer and a J-beta primer mix that a second PCR of about 6 to 12 cycles was run. MiXCR, run by TCRdb on the 5' RACE reads, gives a single entry per CDR3 protein. This table holds some 1.6 million distinct CDR3 sequences, almost 35% found once. Material for sequencing was blood. The source of these receptors is a woman in her 30s in good health.

Remarks on this clonotype: This sequence may be a read error, since a much larger clone differs from it by one base. The V gene is TRBV29-1, the J gene TRBJ2-7; the D gene is possibly TRBD1 (5 bases). CDR1 is SQVTM, CDR2 ANQGSEA, per germline. V lost 4 bases, J lost 12 bases, and 25 bases lay in between. The length of the CDR3 is 14 residues. CDR3 DNA sequence: TGCAGCGTTGGACAGAACAGTATTCAAGAGACCCGGTACTTC. It codes for CSVGQNSIQETRYF.

The chain carries TRBV9 and TRBJ2-1; 9 nucleotides agree with TRBD1. Germline-derived CDR1 and CDR2 are SGDLS and YYNGEE. This CDR3 is built from 15 residues. V trimming: 4 bases; J trimming: 4 bases; junction bases outside the gene matches: 6. CDR3 coding DNA: TGTGCCAGCAGCCTCCGGGGGACAGGGTACAATGAGCAGTTCTTC. Its protein product is CASSLRGTGYNEQFF.

The V and J genes are TRBV20-1 and TRBJ2-5; 12 bases are a match to TRBD2. Judging by the DNA end, TRBJ2-7 fits better; the J call may be wrong. Looked up from germline, CDR1 is DFQATT and CDR2 is SNEGSKA (reference sequence). This CDR3 has 15 residues. CDR3 sequence: CSAKRGLAGTYEQYF. In DNA form, the CDR3 reads TGCAGTGCAAAAAGAGGACTAGCGGGGACGTACGAGCAGTACTTC.

The chain has TRBV18 and TRBJ1-5; D gene ambiguous. The CDR3 totals 12 residues. Germline V gene data show CDR1 as KGHSH and CDR2 as LQKENI. The V gene lost 6 bases and the J gene lost 8 bases, with 11 bases spanning the gap. CDR3 amino acids: CASSHPTEPQHF. In DNA, the CDR3 is TGTGCCAGCTCCCATCCGACTGAGCCCCAGCATTTT.

The CDR3 spells CASSLKRVGETQYF. CDR3 bases: TGTGCCAGCAGCTTAAAGCGGGTTGGAGAGACCCAGTACTTC. The rearrangement links TRBV5-4 to TRBJ2-5; D is possibly TRBD2 (6 bases). Germline CDR1 SGHNT, CDR2 YYREEE (reference sequence). This CDR3 is 14 amino acids long. V was trimmed by 2 bases and J by 4 bases, leaving 12 bases between them.

The gene calls are TRBV27 and TRBJ2-5; 7 positions agree with TRBD1. Germline-derived CDR1 and CDR2 are MNHEY and SMNVEV (reference sequence). The V segment lost 5 bases and the J segment 2 bases; nucleotides outside the gene matches: 8. The CDR3 sequence is 15 residues long. For the CDR3, the DNA is TGTGCCAGCAGTAACTCGACAGGGTATCAAGAGACCCAGTACTTC. Its protein product is CASSNSTGYQETQYF.

This clonotype was detected only a few times. At one end, the junction sequence differs from germline, possibly due to a read error. V and J are TRBV13 and TRBJ2-3; 8 positions match TRBD2. This CDR3 spans 16 amino acids. CDR1 is PRHDT, CDR2 FYEKMQ, per germline (reference sequence). CDR3 in DNA: TGTGCCAGCAGCCCGGGGGCGGGAGGACTAGTGGATATGCAGTATTTT. Translated: CASSPGAGGLVDMQYF.

The chain is built from TRBV7-2 and TRBJ2-1, with TRBD2 as a possible D gene (6 bases). The V end lost 5 bases, the J end lost 6 bases, and 17 bases lay between the germline ends. Looked up from germline, CDR1 is SGHTA and CDR2 is FQGNSA. This CDR3 has 15 residues. CDR3: CASSLPSGLRNEQFF. The CDR3 region has the DNA TGTGCCAGCAGCCTACCATCGGGACTTCGCAATGAGCAGTTCTTC.

The chain uses TRBV6-1 and TRBJ2-1; D ambiguous. CDR3 length: 15 amino acids. Between the trimmed V and J ends, which lost 0 bases and 0 bases, there was a span of 6 bases. CDR1 MNHNS and CDR2 SASEGT come from the germline V gene. The CDR3 sequence is CASSEAQLSYNEQFF. The CDR3 nucleotides read TGTGCCAGCAGTGAAGCACAGCTCTCCTACAATGAGCAGTTCTTC.

In its sample, this clonotype was seen once. The genes are TRBV27 and TRBJ2-7, with 14 bases aligning to TRBD2. The CDR3 is 17 residues long. Germline lookup yields CDR1 MNHEY and CDR2 SMNVEV (reference sequence). The V gene end was trimmed by 3 bases and the J gene end by 7 bases; junction bases not matched to a gene: 11. The CDR3 sequence is CASSFHATSGRVNEQYF. CDR3 DNA: TGTGCCAGCAGTTTCCACGCGACTAGCGGGAGGGTCAATGAGCAGTACTTC.

The CDR3 DNA sequence: TGTGCCAGCAGCACATCGGGGGCCCTAGACTATGGCTACACCTTC. Translated: CASSTSGALDYGYTF. This rearrangement joins TRBV7-3 to TRBJ1-2; weak D call: TRBD1 (6 bases). The CDR3 is 15 amino acids. Trimming took 5 bases from V and 3 from J, leaving 16 bases between them. Germline-derived CDR1 and CDR2 are SGHTA and FQGTGA.

This clonotype has just a few counts. The chain recombines TRBV5-1 with TRBJ1-6; 12 bases are shared with TRBD1. Germline lookup yields CDR1 SGHRS and CDR2 YFSETQ. The length of the CDR3 is 14 residues. Trimming removed 4 bases from V and 14 bases from J; junction bases left unmatched: 7. CDR3: CASSAGQGAGALHF. CDR3 sequence (DNA): TGCGCCAGCAGCGCGGGACAGGGGGCCGGGGCCCTCCACTTT.

This clonotype was picked up a small number of times. J is TRBJ1-5 and V is TRBV12-3 or TRBV12-4, with D hard to call. V dropped 2 bases and J dropped 5 bases, with 13 bases sitting between them. The CDR3 has 15 residues. DNA of the CDR3: TGTGCCAGCAGTTTAATGGGGATTGGAGATCAGCCCCAGCATTTT. Translation gives CASSLMGIGDQPQHF.

This clonotype was picked up many times. The chain has TRBV7-2 and TRBJ1-1; D unresolved. The CDR3 length is 14 residues. Germline-derived CDR1 and CDR2 are SGHTA and FQGNSA. V was pared by 4 bases and J by 2 bases, with 11 bases between. Here the CDR3 reads CASSSRRGNTEAFF. The CDR3 DNA reads TGTGCCAGCAGCTCTCGCCGGGGAAACACTGAAGCTTTCTTT.

This clonotype was counted a few times. The J gene is TRBJ2-3, the V gene TRBV20-1, with D maybe TRBD2 (6 bases). V lost 6 bases and J lost 4, with 17 bases in between. Germline V CDR1 and CDR2: DFQATT, SNEGSKA (reference sequence). CDR3 size: 14 residues. The CDR3 loop is CSAALGTRPDTQYF. Written as DNA, the CDR3 is TGCAGTGCCGCCCTCGGGACTCGCCCAGATACGCAGTATTTT.

As concerns this clonotype: A junction end diverges from the germline sequence, so it may reflect a read error. The chain recombines TRBV11-2 with TRBJ2-7; D gene uncertain. This CDR3 has 14 residues. In germline, CDR1 is SGHAT, CDR2 FQNNGV. The CDR3 here is CAGSLPDNSYEQYF. The CDR3 DNA is TGTGCCGGCAGCTTACCCGACAACTCCTACGAGCAGTACTTC.

The chain joins TRBV5-1 to TRBJ2-7; 7 bases line up with TRBD1. The CDR3 sequence is 14 residues long. The germline gives CDR1 SGHRS, CDR2 YFSETQ. With V trimmed by 6 bases and J by 2 bases, 8 bases remained unmatched. The CDR3 here is CASTEGASTYEQYF. The CDR3 coding sequence is TGCGCCAGCACCGAGGGGGCTTCGACCTACGAGCAGTACTTC.

This clonotype has a handful of counts. The V and J genes are TRBV20-1 and TRBJ1-5; D perhaps matches TRBD1 (5 bases). This CDR3 has 14 residues. Looked up from germline, CDR1 is DFQATT and CDR2 is SNEGSKA (reference sequence). Trimming left V 5 bases short and J 2 bases short, with 13 bases between. The CDR3 spells CSADIGTGNQPQHF. CDR3 DNA sequence: TGCAGTGCTGATATTGGGACGGGCAATCAGCCCCAGCATTTT.

The chain recombines TRBV4-1 with TRBJ1-2; 9 bases are shared with TRBD1. The J segment lost 4 bases and the V segment lost 1 base, leaving 4 bases of the junction unmatched. Germline loops: CDR1 MGHRA, CDR2 YSYEKL. CDR3 length: 15 residues. Written as DNA, the CDR3 is TGCGCCAGCAGCCAAGTGGAGACAGGGGGCTATGGCTACACCTTC. This codes for CASSQVETGGYGYTF.

This clonotype was recorded a few times. One end of the junction does not line up with germline, which may come from a read error. The V gene is TRBV20-1, the J gene TRBJ2-4, with TRBD2 matching over 9 bases. The J call is doubtful: the DNA matches TRBJ2-5 better. This CDR3 spans 15 amino acids. Germline-derived CDR1 and CDR2 are DFQATT and SNEGSKA (reference sequence). The CDR3 reads CSARALAGPRETQYF. Written as DNA, the CDR3 is TGCAGCGCTAGAGCGCTAGCGGGGCCTAGGGAGACCCAGTACTTC.

The rearrangement links TRBV20-1 to TRBJ1-2, with D maybe TRBD1 (6 bases). V lost 3 bases and J 5 bases, leaving 13 bases between the germline ends. CDR1 and CDR2 (germline): DFQATT, SNEGSKA (reference sequence). The length of the CDR3 is 13 residues. The CDR3 sequence is CSASPQGPYGYTF. CDR3 nucleotides: TGCAGTGCTAGTCCACAGGGTCCTTATGGCTACACCTTC.

In its sample, this clonotype was seen a few times. V gene TRBV5-1 combines with J gene TRBJ2-3; tentatively, D is TRBD1 (5 bases). The CDR3 sequence is 18 residues long. Germline lookup yields CDR1 SGHRS and CDR2 YFSETQ. V dropped 3 bases and J dropped 0 bases, with 20 bases sitting between them. The CDR3 coding sequence is TGCGCCAGCAGCTCAGACAGCGTGGGTAGTACTAGCACAGATACGCAGTATTTT. Protein sequence: CASSSDSVGSTSTDTQYF.

Notes on this clonotype: Likely a read error: the CDR3 ends without its conserved phenylalanine or tryptophan. J is TRBJ2-7 and V is TRBV30; D possibly corresponds to TRBD1 (7 bases). Trimming left V 3 bases short and J 2 bases short, with 14 bases between. Germline-derived CDR1 and CDR2 are GTSNPN and SVGIG (reference sequence). The CDR3 spans 14 residues. The CDR3 region has the DNA TGTGCCTGGAGCGCTCAGGGGGGAACCTACGAGCAGTACTGC. Translated: CAWSAQGGTYEQYC.

This clonotype has more than one count but fewer than ten. The genes are TRBV20-1 and TRBJ2-7; D gene uncertain. The V end was cut by 3 bases, the J end by 4 bases, with 22 bases between. This CDR3 comprises 16 residues. Germline CDR1 DFQATT, CDR2 SNEGSKA (reference sequence). In DNA form, the CDR3 reads TGCAGTGCTAGTTCTCTGGGTGATAGCTCTCCTTACGAGCAGTACTTC. Translating gives CSASSLGDSSPYEQYF.

The gene calls are TRBV12-3 or TRBV12-4 and TRBJ2-2; 7 nucleotides line up with TRBD1. The CDR3 runs to 18 residues. J lost 3 bases, V lost 1 base, and 11 bases had no gene match. In nucleotides, the CDR3 is TGTGCCAGCAGTTTAGGATCTTGGGGCAGGGGGTACACCGGGGAGCTGTTTTTT. Amino acid sequence: CASSLGSWGRGYTGELFF.

This chain connects TRBV6-5 to TRBJ1-2; D is undetermined. V was cut by 5 bases and J by 6 bases, with 13 bases left in between. The CDR3 covers 13 residues. From germline, CDR1 is MNHEY and CDR2 SVGAGI. The CDR3 nucleotides read TGTGCCAGCAGTCGGATGGGGAGGGATGGCTACACCTTC. As protein: CASSRMGRDGYTF.

V and J are TRBV10-3 and TRBJ1-3; D unresolved. Trimming shortened V by 11 bases and J by 4 bases, and 6 bases separated the two germline ends. The CDR3 runs to 10 residues. Germline V lookup: CDR1 ENHRY, CDR2 SYGVKD. The CDR3 nucleotides read TGTGCCTCCGAAGGAAACACCATATATTTT. Amino acid sequence: CASEGNTIYF.

This clonotype turned up a few times. V gene TRBV12-3 or TRBV12-4 combines with J gene TRBJ2-5; 8 nucleotides align to TRBD1. This CDR3 is built from 14 residues. Trimming removed 7 bases from V and 4 bases from J; junction bases left unmatched: 8. CDR3 coding DNA: TGTGCCAGCAACGGACAGGGAATGGGAGAGACCCAGTACTTC. Translated: CASNGQGMGETQYF.

This clonotype was counted a few times. This rearrangement joins TRBV28 to TRBJ2-1; TRBD2 matches at 10 bases. This CDR3 has 17 amino acids. V gave up 7 bases and J gave up 0 bases; unmatched junction bases: 9. Germline V gives CDR1 MDHEN, CDR2 SYDVKM. The CDR3 sequence: CASKLLAGSGSYNEQFF. The DNA for the CDR3 is TGTGCCAGCAAGCTACTAGCGGGGTCCGGCTCCTACAATGAGCAGTTCTTC.